A selection of T cell receptor beta chains follows, all from one sample in a study of cytomegalovirus exposure and HLA in healthy donors. Profiled with immunoSEQ multiplex PCR; TCRdb holds only in-frame clones, not every one. The data contain around 100,000 clones, 79% of them singletons. Sample: PBMCs. These receptors all come from a woman aged 18-29 years in good health and CMV-seropositive. CDR3s include the opening cysteine and the closing phenylalanine or tryptophan. Fields, in order: V gene, J gene, CDR3 protein.

TRBV5-4	TRBJ1-3	CASSLKYQRGAGNTIYF
TRBV4-1	TRBJ1-4	CASSPLVRGLNEKLFF
TRBV4-2	TRBJ2-5	CASSQEGRFGLAGGMQETQYF
TRBV5-4	TRBJ1-4	CASTTWGTGAEKLFF
TRBV7-3	TRBJ1-1	CASSSGGGTEAFF
TRBV9	.	CASSEFGQTYEQYF
TRBV6-5	TRBJ2-7	CASSYSQGLGEQYF
TRBV9	TRBJ1-1	CASTRTGRNTEAFF
TRBV11-3	TRBJ2-2	CASSLDPGPRWEGPGELFF
TRBV2	TRBJ2-7	CASSYRDRAYEQYF
TRBV4-2	TRBJ2-1	CASSQDLGVPVGEQFF
TRBV6-5	TRBJ2-7	CASKQGTALYEQYF